This T cell receptor (beta chain) came from a study of vaccination and CD4 T cells after COVID-19. This clonotype turned up a few times. The antigen remains unidentified. The treatment denotes: approximately 9-day PBMC culture with coronavirus spike peptide pools or control peptides (ViraFEST assay). Germline lookup yields CDR1 DFQATT and CDR2 SNEGSKA (reference sequence). This CDR3 has 16 amino acids. V trimming: 6 bases; J trimming: 4 bases; junction bases outside the gene matches: 8. Researchers used the Oncomine TCR Beta short-read assay to sequence DNA from cultured CD4+ T cells. TCRdb reprocessed the PCR reads with MiXCR, giving one entry per CDR3 protein. The table records over 10,000 distinct CDR3 sequences, under 45% of them present only once.

The sequenced material came from CD4+ T cells from blood, cultured in vitro. The chain employs TRBV20-1 and TRBJ2-2, with 13 nucleotides matching TRBD2. This receptor was taken from a human donor who had recovered from COVID-19. The CDR3 protein is CSAWTSGSGSTGELFF. The CDR3 DNA sequence: TGCAGTGCCTGGACTAGCGGGAGCGGTAGCACCGGGGAGCTGTTTTTT.